This entry concerns a single T cell receptor (beta chain). The data were taken from a study of CD8 T cells in Susac syndrome. V dropped 6 bases and J dropped 3; count of bases not matched to a gene: 7. CDR1 is DFQATT, CDR2 SNEGSKA, per germline (reference sequence). The CDR3 is 14 amino acids. Peripheral blood CD8+ and CD4+ T cells were profiled by TCR beta sequencing. The authors reverse transcribed 0.5 to 1 ug RNA with random hexamers. Each CDR3 protein is one row after TCRdb ran MiXCR on the immunoSEQ multiplex PCR reads. The data contain 150,000 to 200,000 distinct CDR3 sequences, 90% to 95% of them singletons.

The chain carries TRBV20-1 and TRBJ1-4, with TRBD1 identical over 7 bases. This clonotype was sampled from a human donor in good health. Specimen: CD4+ T cells from PBMCs. The CDR3 is CSAGRTGANEKLFF. DNA of the CDR3: TGCAGTGCCGGACGGACAGGAGCTAATGAAAAACTGTTTTTT.